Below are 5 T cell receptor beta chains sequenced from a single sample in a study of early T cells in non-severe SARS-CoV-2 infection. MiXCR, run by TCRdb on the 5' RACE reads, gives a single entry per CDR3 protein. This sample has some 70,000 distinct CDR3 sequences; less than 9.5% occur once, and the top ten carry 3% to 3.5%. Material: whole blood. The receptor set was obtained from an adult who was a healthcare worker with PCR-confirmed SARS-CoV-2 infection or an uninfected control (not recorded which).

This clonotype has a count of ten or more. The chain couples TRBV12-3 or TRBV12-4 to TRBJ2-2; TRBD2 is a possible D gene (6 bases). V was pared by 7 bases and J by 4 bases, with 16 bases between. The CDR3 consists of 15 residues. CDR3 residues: CASIRIGGATGELFF. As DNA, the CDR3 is TGTGCCAGCATCCGAATCGGGGGAGCCACCGGGGAGCTGTTTTTT.

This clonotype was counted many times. As DNA, the CDR3 is TGTGCCAGTACCAACCGTGGAGGTCAAGAGACCCAGTACTTC. This sequence encodes CASTNRGGQETQYF. The rearrangement joins TRBV19 to TRBJ2-5, with D perhaps TRBD2 (5 bases). Trimming pared 7 bases from V and 2 bases from J, leaving 14 bases between. The CDR3 is 14 amino acids. CDR1 is LNHDA and CDR2 is SQIVND in the germline V gene (reference sequence).

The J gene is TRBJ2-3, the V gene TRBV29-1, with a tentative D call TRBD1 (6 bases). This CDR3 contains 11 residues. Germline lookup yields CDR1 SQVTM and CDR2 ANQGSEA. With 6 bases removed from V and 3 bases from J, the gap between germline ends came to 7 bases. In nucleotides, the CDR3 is TGCAGCGTCCAGGGGACAGATACGCAGTATTTT. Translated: CSVQGTDTQYF.

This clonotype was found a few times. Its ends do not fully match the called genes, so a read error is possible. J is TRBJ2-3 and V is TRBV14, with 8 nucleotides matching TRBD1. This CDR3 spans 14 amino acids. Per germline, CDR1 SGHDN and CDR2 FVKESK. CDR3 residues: CASSQELGTGTQYF. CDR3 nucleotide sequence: TGTGCCAGCAGCCAAGAACTGGGGACAGGTACGCAGTATTTT.

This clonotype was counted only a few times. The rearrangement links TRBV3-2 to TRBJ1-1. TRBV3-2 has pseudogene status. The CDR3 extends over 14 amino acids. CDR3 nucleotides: TGTGCCAGCAGCCTTATAGGGCCGGACACTGAAGCTTTCTTT. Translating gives CASSLIGPDTEAFF.